One and the same sample provided the 10 T cell receptor beta chains below, sequenced in a study of T cell clonality in common variable immunodeficiency. Assay: immunoSEQ multiplex PCR; the TCRdb copy retains only in-frame clones and omits some. Altogether some 38,000 clones were found in the sample, and no singletons occur. Specimen: peripheral blood mononuclear cells. The receptors originated from a person between 18 and 70 years old in good health.

This clone was seen many times. Read coverage stops 3 residues before the CDR3 terminus; the germline J gene supplies the remainder. The chain carries TRBV28 and TRBJ2-1; TRBD2 matches 9 bases. The ends lost 5 bases at V and 6 bases at J; junction bases unmatched: 8. Germline assignment: CDR1 MDHEN and CDR2 SYDVKM. This CDR3 region has 15 residues. The sequenced CDR3 bases are TGTGCCAGCAGTCGGCGGGAGGGCCTTTTCAATGAG. Translation: CASSRREGLFNE. The full-length CDR3 reads as CASSRREGLFNEQFF.

This clone was observed at least ten times. Partial CDR3 DNA: TGTGCCAGCAGCACGTACCTGGGACAGAACACTGAA. Protein product: CASSTYLGQNTE. The whole CDR3 is CASSTYLGQNTEAFF. This chain joins TRBV7-9 and TRBJ1-1; D may be TRBD1 (6 bases). The read ends 3 residues early relative to the CDR3; the germline J gene fills the gap. The CDR3 consists of 15 residues. Looked up from germline, CDR1 is SEHNR and CDR2 is FQNEAQ (reference sequence). Trimming pared 5 bases from V and 1 base from J, leaving 14 bases between.

This clone came up many times. The CDR3 end falls 3 residues outside the read, so it is completed with the germline J gene. This chain links TRBV6-2 or TRBV6-3 with TRBJ1-2; tentatively, D is TRBD1 (5 bases). In germline, CDR1 is MNHEY, CDR2 SVGEGT. The CDR3 extends over 17 amino acids. CDR3 sequence: CASSYPPPQARDKGYTF. Incomplete CDR3 DNA: TGTGCCAGCAGTTATCCCCCGCCGCAAGCCAGGGATAAGGGC.

This clone counts as medium-sized. The read ends 3 residues early relative to the CDR3; the germline J gene fills the gap. The chain combines TRBV5-1 with TRBJ2-6; 7 bases match TRBD1. J lost 3 bases, V lost 4 bases, and 10 bases had no gene match. This CDR3 contains 17 residues. Germline CDR1 and CDR2: SGHRS and YFSETQ. The CDR3 DNA, read in part, is TGCGCCAGCAGCGCGGACAGGCCAGGTATTGGGGCCAACGTC. Protein sequence: CASSADRPGIGANV. The CDR3, in full, reads CASSADRPGIGANVLTF.

The sample holds a few counts of this clone. The missing CDR3 end, 3 residues past where the read stops, is filled in from the germline J gene. The J gene is TRBJ1-5, the V gene TRBV7-9; D might be TRBD1 (5 bases). Germline lookup yields CDR1 SEHNR and CDR2 FQNEAQ (reference sequence). V lost 2 bases, J lost 5 bases, and 13 bases lay in between. There are 15 residues in the CDR3. CDR3 DNA, as far as it was read: TGTGCCAGCAGCTTACCAGGGAGCTGGGATCAGCCC. Amino acid sequence: CASSLPGSWDQP. The entire CDR3 reads CASSLPGSWDQPQHF. The complete variable domain, with remaining parts taken from reference TRBV7-9 and TRBJ1-5, reads DTGVSQNPRHKITKRGQNVTFRCDPISEHNRLYWYRQTLGQGPEFLTYFQNEAQLEKSRLLSDRFSAERPKGSFSTLEIQRTEQGDSAMYLCASSLPGSWDQPQHFGDGTRLSIL.

The table lists this clone with many counts. Read coverage stops 3 residues before the CDR3 terminus; the germline J gene supplies the remainder. The chain carries TRBV28 and TRBJ2-2, with 9 bases matching TRBD1. The length of the CDR3 is 15 residues. The V segment lost 7 bases and the J segment 3 bases; nucleotides outside the gene matches: 6. The germline CDR1 and CDR2 sequences are MDHEN and SYDVKM. The CDR3 DNA, read in part, is TGTGCCAGCACTCCAGGGGACAGGGACACCGGGGAG. It is translated as CASTPGDRDTGE. The full CDR3 sequence reads CASTPGDRDTGELFF.

Concerning this clone itself: A read error may account for a junction end that differs from germline. The identical CDR3 is also encoded by other nucleotide sequences in the sample. CDR3 loop: CAWGKQVGNTIYF. CDR3 DNA (partial): TGTGCCTGGGGGAAACAGGTTGGAAACACG. This sequence joins TRBV30 and TRBJ1-3; tentative D call: TRBD1 (5 bases). The observed sequence ends 3 residues before the CDR3 terminus, with the missing tail filled in from the germline J gene. The germline gives CDR1 GTSNPN, CDR2 SVGIG (reference sequence). This CDR3 has 13 amino acids.

Notes on this clone: The read halts 3 residues ahead of the CDR3 end, with the missing end drawn from the germline J gene. The chain couples TRBV10-2 to TRBJ1-3, with D perhaps matching TRBD1 (6 bases). This CDR3 region has 13 residues. From germline, CDR1 is WSHSY and CDR2 SAAADI. Between the trimmed V and J ends, which lost 7 bases and 3 bases, there was a span of 10 bases. The CDR3 DNA, read in part, is TGCGCCAGCATGTCAGGGGTTGGAAACACC. It specifies CASMSGVGNT. The full CDR3 protein reads CASMSGVGNTIYF.

This clone was observed at least ten times. Sequencing ends 3 residues short of the CDR3 end; the germline J gene provides the rest. V and J are TRBV28 and TRBJ2-7, with D maybe TRBD1 (5 bases). Trimming stripped 1 base from V and 2 bases from J, with 15 bases between. This CDR3 comprises 16 residues. From germline, CDR1 is MDHEN and CDR2 SYDVKM. The CDR3 DNA, read in part, is TGTGCCAGCAGTTTATTTAGTCTAGGGGCAGCCTACGAG. Its translation is CASSLFSLGAAYE. The whole CDR3 protein is CASSLFSLGAAYEQYF. Drawing the rest from reference TRBV28 and TRBJ2-7, the complete variable domain is DVKVTQSSRYLVKRTGEKVFLECVQDMDHENMFWYRQDPGLGLRLIYFSYDVKMKEKGDIPEGYSVSREKKERFSLILESASTNQTSMYLCASSLFSLGAAYEQYFGPGTRLTVT.

Comment on this clone: The read halts 3 residues ahead of the CDR3 end, with the missing end drawn from the germline J gene. The chain carries TRBV7-9 and TRBJ1-2; 9 positions match TRBD1. Germline V gene data show CDR1 as SEHNR and CDR2 as FQNEAQ (reference sequence). The length of the CDR3 is 13 residues. The part of the CDR3 DNA that was read is TGTGCCAGCAGCGTTAACAGGGGGCAAGGC. It codes for CASSVNRGQG. Given in full, the CDR3 is CASSVNRGQGYTF.